These 16 T cell receptor beta chains came from one sample sequenced in a study of identical twins. TCRdb reprocessed the 5' RACE reads via MiXCR and lists one record per CDR3 protein. The sample lists around 680,000 distinct CDR3 sequences, 8.6% occurring once. The same data also contributed to another study, on yellow fever vaccine responses in identical twins.

The sample was PBMCs. These receptors were collected from a woman in her late teens or twenties in good health.

This clonotype was picked up many times. The chain has TRBV5-1 and TRBJ2-2; TRBD1 aligns across 8 bases. The junction had 11 bases not matched to a gene; V was cut back by 5 bases and J by 5 bases. CDR1 and CDR2 from the germline V gene are SGHRS and YFSETQ. The CDR3 runs 16 residues. The CDR3 region has the DNA TGCGCCAGCAGGTCCACAGGGGGAACGGTTACCGGGGAGCTGTTTTTT. Its protein product is CASRSTGGTVTGELFF.

This clonotype was seen more than once but under ten times. This chain uses TRBV7-9 with TRBJ1-2, with 9 nucleotides matching TRBD1. The CDR3 spans 15 residues. Trimming cost V 6 bases and J 0 bases; bases outside gene matches: 5. Germline CDR1 and CDR2: SEHNR and FQNEAQ (reference sequence). CDR3 DNA sequence: TGTGCCAGCAGAGTGGACAGGGGCACTAACTATGGCTACACCTTC. Residues: CASRVDRGTNYGYTF.

The sample holds a few counts of this clonotype. The chain has TRBV7-9 and TRBJ2-2, with D unclear. This CDR3 spans 15 amino acids. The V gene lost 1 base and the J gene lost 5 bases, with 11 bases spanning the gap. CDR1 is SEHNR and CDR2 is FQNEAQ in the germline V gene (reference sequence). The CDR3 DNA is TGTGCCAGCAGCTTAGTCTTTCCTACGACCGGGGAGCTGTTTTTT. It translates to CASSLVFPTTGELFF. The whole variable domain, remainder taken from reference TRBV7-9 and TRBJ2-2, is DTGVSQNPRHKITKRGQNVTFRCDPISEHNRLYWYRQTLGQGPEFLTYFQNEAQLEKSRLLSDRFSAERPKGSFSTLEIQRTEQGDSAMYLCASSLVFPTTGELFFGEGSRLTVL.

In this sample, this clonotype turned up a few times. V gene TRBV29-1 combines with J gene TRBJ2-3; 12 positions agree with TRBD2. V lost 1 base and J lost 6; bases outside the gene matches: 11. The CDR3 extends over 17 amino acids. Germline CDR1 SQVTM, CDR2 ANQGSEA. This CDR3 is CSVEGGQLAGGPDTQYF. In DNA, the CDR3 is TGCAGCGTTGAAGGGGGACAGCTAGCGGGAGGGCCTGATACGCAGTATTTT.

The V gene is TRBV18, the J gene TRBJ2-1, with 8 bases identical to TRBD2. The V and J ends lost 6 bases and 6 bases, in that order; junction bases with no gene match: 7. Germline assignment: CDR1 KGHSH and CDR2 LQKENI. This CDR3 is built from 14 residues. The CDR3, as DNA: TGTGCCAGCTCCCCCTACGGGGGGGCCAATGAGCAGTTCTTC. Translation gives CASSPYGGANEQFF.

Remarks on this clonotype: A read error may produce the germline difference seen at one junction end. The chain uses TRBV7-9 and TRBJ2-2; tentatively, D is TRBD2 (8 bases). The CDR3 runs to 16 residues. Germline assignment: CDR1 SEHNR and CDR2 FQNEAQ (reference sequence). CDR3 DNA sequence: TGTGCCAGCAGCTCGGGGGGGACAGTAAACACCGGGGAGCTGCTTTTT. Its protein product is CASSSGGTVNTGELLF.

The genes are TRBV10-3 and TRBJ2-2, with D possibly being TRBD1 or TRBD2 (5 bases each). This CDR3 contains 18 residues. The V end lost 8 bases, the J end lost 4 bases, and 26 bases lay between the germline ends. Germline loops: CDR1 ENHRY, CDR2 SYGVKD. Here the CDR3 reads CAIPSRDGRAQATGELFF. Written as DNA, the CDR3 is TGTGCCATCCCGAGCCGGGACGGTAGAGCGCAAGCCACCGGGGAGCTGTTTTTT.

This chain uses TRBV20-1 with TRBJ2-7; no clear D. The V and J ends lost 3 bases and 4 bases respectively, with 13 bases between them. The CDR3 spans 13 residues. From germline, CDR1 is DFQATT and CDR2 SNEGSKA (reference sequence). The CDR3 loop reads CSASGGIMYEQYF. DNA of the CDR3: TGCAGTGCTAGTGGTGGGATAATGTACGAGCAGTACTTC.

This clonotype was seen ten or more times. CDR3 region: CASSPPEGNTEAFF. As DNA, the CDR3 is TGTGCCAGCTCACCACCTGAGGGGAACACTGAAGCTTTCTTT. The chain couples TRBV18 to TRBJ1-1; D ambiguous. Germline CDR1 KGHSH, CDR2 LQKENI. The CDR3 extends over 14 amino acids. Trimming stripped 0 bases from V and 1 base from J, with 6 bases between.

This clonotype was counted between two and nine times. This rearrangement joins TRBV11-2 to TRBJ2-7; 8 nucleotides align to TRBD2. CDR3 length equals 18 residues. The J segment lost 2 bases and the V segment lost 0 bases, leaving 12 bases of the junction unmatched. Germline V lookup: CDR1 SGHAT, CDR2 FQNNGV. CDR3 coding DNA: TGTGCCAGCAGCTTAGATCTCCCTGTGGGACTAGATCCCTACGAGCAGTACTTC. The encoded protein is CASSLDLPVGLDPYEQYF.

This clonotype was seen a few times. The rearrangement joins TRBV6-5 to TRBJ2-1; D gene ambiguous. CDR1 and CDR2 from the germline V gene are MNHEY and SVGAGI. The V gene lost 2 bases and the J gene lost 12 bases, with 14 bases spanning the gap. This CDR3 has 13 amino acids. This chain's CDR3 is CASSYTDSGGQFF. The CDR3, as DNA: TGTGCCAGCAGTTACACCGACTCGGGTGGGCAGTTCTTC.

This CDR3 reads CASSLGADHQPQHF. CDR3 coding DNA: TGTGCCAGCAGCTTAGGCGCAGACCACCAGCCCCAGCATTTT. The V gene is TRBV7-9, the J gene TRBJ1-5; no clear D. The CDR3 is 14 amino acids. Germline assignment: CDR1 SEHNR and CDR2 FQNEAQ (reference sequence). The V gene lost 1 base and the J gene lost 7 bases, with 11 bases spanning the gap.

This chain links TRBV7-9 with TRBJ1-2; the D is unclear. This CDR3 contains 14 residues. V was cut by 5 bases and J by 6 bases, with 16 bases left in between. The germline V gene encodes CDR1 SEHNR and CDR2 FQNEAQ (reference sequence). The CDR3 is CASSPIPRRDGYTF. The CDR3 coding sequence is TGTGCCAGCAGCCCCATTCCCCGTCGGGATGGCTACACCTTC.

The chain couples TRBV7-9 to TRBJ2-7; D is perhaps TRBD2 (6 bases). Germline assignment: CDR1 SEHNR and CDR2 FQNEAQ (reference sequence). V was trimmed by 6 bases and J by 3 bases, leaving 15 bases between them. The CDR3 extends over 14 amino acids. In DNA form, the CDR3 reads TGTGCCAGCAGGAATAGCGGTCCAGGCTACGAGCAGTACTTC. This gives the protein CASRNSGPGYEQYF.

V and J are TRBV20-1 and TRBJ2-7; TRBD1 agrees at 9 bases. CDR1 DFQATT and CDR2 SNEGSKA come from the germline V gene (reference sequence). The ends lost 0 bases at V and 9 bases at J; junction bases unmatched: 15. This CDR3 region has 16 residues. The CDR3 protein is CSARERSGTGYNVQYF. Here the CDR3 DNA reads TGCAGTGCTAGAGAGAGGTCCGGGACAGGGTACAACGTGCAGTACTTC.

This clonotype was seen more than once but under ten times. This chain links TRBV12-3 or TRBV12-4 with TRBJ1-1; no definite D call. The V gene lost 1 base and the J gene lost 4 bases, with 7 bases spanning the gap. The CDR3 runs to 13 residues. Here the CDR3 DNA reads TGTGCCAGCAGTTTAGGGGGTCCCACTGAAGCTTTCTTT. Amino acids: CASSLGGPTEAFF.